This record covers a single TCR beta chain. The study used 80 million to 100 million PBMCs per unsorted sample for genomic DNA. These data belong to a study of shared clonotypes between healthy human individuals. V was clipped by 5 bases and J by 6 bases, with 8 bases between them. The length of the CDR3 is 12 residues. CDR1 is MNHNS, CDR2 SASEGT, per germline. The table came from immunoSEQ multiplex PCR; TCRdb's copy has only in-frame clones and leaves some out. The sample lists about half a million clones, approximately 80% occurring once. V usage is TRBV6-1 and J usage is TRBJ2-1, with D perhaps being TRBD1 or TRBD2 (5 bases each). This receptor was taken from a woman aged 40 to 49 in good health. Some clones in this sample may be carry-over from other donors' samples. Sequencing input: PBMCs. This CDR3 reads CASSPGTNEQFF. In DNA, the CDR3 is TGTGCCAGCAGTCCAGGGACCAATGAGCAGTTCTTC.